Included here is one T cell receptor (beta chain) sequence, with context. The target antigen is unknown. The record originates from a study of T cells after yellow fever vaccination. Study as a whole: Fractions containing few cells were prepared with SMART-Seq v4 Ultra Low Input.

One entry per CDR3 protein, called by TCRdb with MiXCR from the 5' RACE reads. The sample contains under 200,000 distinct CDR3 sequences, 8% to 13% of which appear only once. Study results and limitations: Repertoires obtained by FACS sorting could include abundant clonotypes that entered as contaminants from the bulk population.

V was pared by 8 bases and J by 1 base, with 5 bases of the junction left unmatched. This CDR3 region has 14 residues. Germline CDR1 SEHNR, CDR2 FQNEAQ (reference sequence). The sample was CD8+ T cells sorted from PBMCs, taken 15 days after the yellow fever booster vaccination. The receptor comes from a man aged 18 to 35 who received the YFV17D yellow fever vaccine. V gene TRBV7-9 combines with J gene TRBJ1-1; 9 bases align to TRBD1. The CDR3, as DNA: TGTGCCAGCGGACAGGGGCCGAGGAACACTGAAGCTTTCTTT. This translates into CASGQGPRNTEAFF. The full variable domain, its missing parts supplied by reference TRBV7-9 and TRBJ1-1, is DTGVSQNPRHKITKRGQNVTFRCDPISEHNRLYWYRQTLGQGPEFLTYFQNEAQLEKSRLLSDRFSAERPKGSFSTLEIQRTEQGDSAMYLCASGQGPRNTEAFFGQGTRLTVV.